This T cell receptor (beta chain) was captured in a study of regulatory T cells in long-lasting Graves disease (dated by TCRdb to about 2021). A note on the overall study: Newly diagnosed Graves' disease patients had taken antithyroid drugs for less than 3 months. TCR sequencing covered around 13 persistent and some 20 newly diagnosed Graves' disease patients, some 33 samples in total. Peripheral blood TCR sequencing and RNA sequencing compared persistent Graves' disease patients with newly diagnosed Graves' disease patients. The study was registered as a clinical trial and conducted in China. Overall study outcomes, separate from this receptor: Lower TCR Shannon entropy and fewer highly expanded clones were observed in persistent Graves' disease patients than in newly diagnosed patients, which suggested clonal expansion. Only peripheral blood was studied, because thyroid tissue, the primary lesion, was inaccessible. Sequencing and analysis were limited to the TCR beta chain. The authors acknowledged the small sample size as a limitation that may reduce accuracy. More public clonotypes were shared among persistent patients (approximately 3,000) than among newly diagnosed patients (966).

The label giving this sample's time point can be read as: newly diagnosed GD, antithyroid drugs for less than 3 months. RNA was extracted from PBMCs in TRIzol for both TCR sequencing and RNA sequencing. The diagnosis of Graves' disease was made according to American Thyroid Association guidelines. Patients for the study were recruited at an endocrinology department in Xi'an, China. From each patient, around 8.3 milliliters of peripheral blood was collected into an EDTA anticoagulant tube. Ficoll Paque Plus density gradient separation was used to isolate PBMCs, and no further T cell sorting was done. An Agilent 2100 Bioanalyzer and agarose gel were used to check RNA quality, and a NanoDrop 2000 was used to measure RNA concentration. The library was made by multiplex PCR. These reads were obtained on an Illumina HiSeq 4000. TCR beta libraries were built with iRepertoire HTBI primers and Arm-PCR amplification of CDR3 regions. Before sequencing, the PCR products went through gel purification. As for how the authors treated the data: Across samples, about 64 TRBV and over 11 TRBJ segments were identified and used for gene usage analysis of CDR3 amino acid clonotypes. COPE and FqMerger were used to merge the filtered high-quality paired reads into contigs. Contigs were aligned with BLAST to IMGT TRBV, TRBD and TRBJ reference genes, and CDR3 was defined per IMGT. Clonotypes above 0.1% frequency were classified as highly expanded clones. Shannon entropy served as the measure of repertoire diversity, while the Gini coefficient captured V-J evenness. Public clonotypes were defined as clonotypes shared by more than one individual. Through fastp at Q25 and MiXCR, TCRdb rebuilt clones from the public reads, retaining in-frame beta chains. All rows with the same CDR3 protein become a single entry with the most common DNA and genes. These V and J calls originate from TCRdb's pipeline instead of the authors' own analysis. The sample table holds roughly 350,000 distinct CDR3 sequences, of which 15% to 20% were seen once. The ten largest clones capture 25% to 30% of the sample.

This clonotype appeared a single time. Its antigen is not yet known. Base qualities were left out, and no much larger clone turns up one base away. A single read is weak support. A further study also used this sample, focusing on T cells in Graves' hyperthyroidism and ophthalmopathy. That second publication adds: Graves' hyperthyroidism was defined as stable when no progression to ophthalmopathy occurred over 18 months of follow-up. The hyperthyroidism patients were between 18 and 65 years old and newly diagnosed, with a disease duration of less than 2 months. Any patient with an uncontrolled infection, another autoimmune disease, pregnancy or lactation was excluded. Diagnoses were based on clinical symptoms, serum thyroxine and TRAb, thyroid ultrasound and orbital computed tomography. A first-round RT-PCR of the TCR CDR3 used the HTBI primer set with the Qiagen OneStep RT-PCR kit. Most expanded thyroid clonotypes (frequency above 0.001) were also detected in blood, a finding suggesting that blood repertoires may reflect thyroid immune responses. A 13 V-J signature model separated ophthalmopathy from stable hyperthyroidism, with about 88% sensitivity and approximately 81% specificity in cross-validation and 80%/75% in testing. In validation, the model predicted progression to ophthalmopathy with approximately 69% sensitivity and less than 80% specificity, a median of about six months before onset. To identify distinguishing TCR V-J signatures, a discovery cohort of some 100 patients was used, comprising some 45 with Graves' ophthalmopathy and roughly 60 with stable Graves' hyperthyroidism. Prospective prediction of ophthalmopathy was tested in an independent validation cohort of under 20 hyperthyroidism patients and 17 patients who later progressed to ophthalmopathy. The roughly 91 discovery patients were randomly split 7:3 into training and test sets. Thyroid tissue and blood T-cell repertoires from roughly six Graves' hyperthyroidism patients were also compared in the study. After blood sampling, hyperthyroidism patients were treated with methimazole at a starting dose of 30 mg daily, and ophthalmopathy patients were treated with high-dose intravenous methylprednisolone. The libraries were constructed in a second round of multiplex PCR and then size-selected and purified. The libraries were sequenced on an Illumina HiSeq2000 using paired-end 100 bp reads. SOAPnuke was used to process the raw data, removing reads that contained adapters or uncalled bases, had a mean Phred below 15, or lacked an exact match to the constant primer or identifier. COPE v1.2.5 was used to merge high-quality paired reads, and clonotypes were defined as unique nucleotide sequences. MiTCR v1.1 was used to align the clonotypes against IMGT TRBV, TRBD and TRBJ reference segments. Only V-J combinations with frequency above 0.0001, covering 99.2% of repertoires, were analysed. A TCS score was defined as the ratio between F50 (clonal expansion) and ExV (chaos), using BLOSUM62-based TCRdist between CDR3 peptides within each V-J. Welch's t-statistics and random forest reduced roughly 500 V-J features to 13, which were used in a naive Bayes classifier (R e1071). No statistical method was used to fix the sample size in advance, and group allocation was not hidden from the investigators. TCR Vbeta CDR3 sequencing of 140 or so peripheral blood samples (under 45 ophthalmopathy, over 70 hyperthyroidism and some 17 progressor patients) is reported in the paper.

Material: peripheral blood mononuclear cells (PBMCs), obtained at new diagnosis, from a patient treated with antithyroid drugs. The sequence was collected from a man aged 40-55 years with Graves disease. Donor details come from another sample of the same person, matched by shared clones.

The CDR3 region: CATSDPTARGLNEQFF. The sequenced DNA is TGTGCCACCAGTGATCCCACGGCGAGGGGGCTGAATGAGCAGTTCTTC. Recombination connected TRBV24-1 to TRBJ2-1; the central 7 bases match TRBD1. Via the germline V gene, CDR1 is KGHDR and CDR2 SFDVKD. The CDR3, from cysteine to phenylalanine, totals 16 residues. Only the CDR3 DNA is retained, 48 bases long and in frame from the first base. Unmatched junction bases come to 11, with V trimmed by 3 bases and J by 7 bases.